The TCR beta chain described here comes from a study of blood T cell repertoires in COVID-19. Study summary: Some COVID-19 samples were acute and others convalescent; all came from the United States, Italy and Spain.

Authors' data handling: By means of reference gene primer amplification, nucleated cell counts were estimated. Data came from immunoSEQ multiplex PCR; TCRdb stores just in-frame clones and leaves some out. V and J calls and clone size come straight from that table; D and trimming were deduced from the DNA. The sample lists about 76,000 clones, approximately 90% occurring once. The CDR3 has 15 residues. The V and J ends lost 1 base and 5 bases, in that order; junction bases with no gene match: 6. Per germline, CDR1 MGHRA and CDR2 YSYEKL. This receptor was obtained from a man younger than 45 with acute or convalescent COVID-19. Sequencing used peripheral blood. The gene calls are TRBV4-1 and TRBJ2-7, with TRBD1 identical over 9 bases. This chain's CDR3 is CASSQAATGGDEQYF. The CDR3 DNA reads TGCGCCAGCAGCCAAGCTGCGACAGGGGGGGACGAGCAGTACTTC.